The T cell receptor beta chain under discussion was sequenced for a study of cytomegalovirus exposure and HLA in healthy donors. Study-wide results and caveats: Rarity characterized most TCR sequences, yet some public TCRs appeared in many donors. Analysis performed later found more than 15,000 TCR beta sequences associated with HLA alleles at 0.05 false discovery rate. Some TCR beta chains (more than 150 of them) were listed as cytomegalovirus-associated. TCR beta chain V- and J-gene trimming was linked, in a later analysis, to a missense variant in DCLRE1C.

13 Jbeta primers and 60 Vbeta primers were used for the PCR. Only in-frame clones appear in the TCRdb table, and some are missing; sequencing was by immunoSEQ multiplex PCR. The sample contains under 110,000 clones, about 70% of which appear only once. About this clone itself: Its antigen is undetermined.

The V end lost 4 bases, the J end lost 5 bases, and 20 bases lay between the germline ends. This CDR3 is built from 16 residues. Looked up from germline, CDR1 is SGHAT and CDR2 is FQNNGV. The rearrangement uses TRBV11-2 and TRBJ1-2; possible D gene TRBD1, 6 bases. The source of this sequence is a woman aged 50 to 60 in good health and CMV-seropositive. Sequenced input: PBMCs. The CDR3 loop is CASSSLGGPGPYGYTF. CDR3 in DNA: TGTGCCAGCAGCTCACTGGGGGGGCCCGGGCCATATGGCTACACCTTC.